This TCR beta chain came from a study of T cells in Graves' hyperthyroidism and ophthalmopathy (dated by TCRdb to between 2019 and 2020). Looking at the study overall: Peripheral blood samples were taken at the time of initial diagnosis, prior to any treatment. To identify TCR V-J signatures that set the groups apart, the researchers used a discovery cohort of about a hundred patients, made up of 40 to 45 with Graves' ophthalmopathy and 55 to 65 with stable Graves' hyperthyroidism. Prospective prediction of ophthalmopathy was tested in an independent validation cohort of approximately 18 hyperthyroidism patients and some 17 patients who later progressed to ophthalmopathy. The roughly 91 discovery patients were randomly divided into training and test sets at a 7:3 ratio. The study also compared thyroid tissue and blood T-cell repertoires from a handful of Graves' hyperthyroidism patients. After sampling, hyperthyroidism patients received methimazole starting at 30 mg daily, and ophthalmopathy patients received high-dose intravenous methylprednisolone. The paper reports TCR Vbeta CDR3 sequencing of 130 to 150 peripheral blood samples: around 45 ophthalmopathy, under 80 hyperthyroidism and 17 progressor patients.

Broader findings and caveats from the paper: No statistical method was used to set the sample size in advance, and investigators knew the group allocation. In cross-validation, a model built on a 13 V-J signature told ophthalmopathy apart from stable hyperthyroidism with approximately 90% sensitivity and 81% to 82% specificity, and in testing the same model reached 80%/75%. In validation, the model predicted progression to ophthalmopathy a median of around 6.5 months before onset, with around 70% sensitivity and roughly 73% specificity. Most expanded thyroid clonotypes (frequency above 0.001) were also found in blood, which suggests that blood repertoires may mirror thyroid immune responses.

CDR1 SGHTA and CDR2 FQGNSA are derived from the germline V gene. Compared with germline, V lacks 4 bases and J lacks 6 bases; bases without a gene match: 8. The CDR3 goes from the cysteine to the phenylalanine over 15 residues. Just the 45-base CDR3 DNA is kept, in frame starting at base 1. Remarks on this clonotype: Its antigen remains unidentified. The input lacks base qualities; no much larger clone sits a single base away.

The TCR beta CDR3 regions were amplified from RNA transcripts. The TCR CDR3 was subjected to a first round of RT-PCR using the HTBI primer set and the Qiagen OneStep RT-PCR kit. Libraries were constructed in a second round of multiplex PCR, after which size selection and purification were performed. Paired-end sequencing of the libraries was performed with 100 bp reads on an Illumina HiSeq2000. The source study handled its data this way. Raw data were processed with SOAPnuke, discarding reads with adapters, uncalled bases, mean Phred below 15, or no exact constant-primer or identifier match. High-quality paired reads were merged using COPE v1.2.5, and each unique nucleotide sequence was defined as a clonotype. Clonotypes were aligned to IMGT TRBV, TRBD and TRBJ reference segments using MiTCR v1.1. The analysis was restricted to V-J combinations with a frequency above 0.0001, which together covered around 99% of the repertoires. A TCS score was defined as the ratio of F50 (clonal expansion) to E x V (chaos), with BLOSUM62-based TCRdist applied between CDR3 peptides within each V-J. Welch's t-statistics and random forest reduced approximately 520 V-J features to around 14, which were used in a naive Bayes classifier (R e1071). In TCRdb, the public reads were trimmed at Q25 with fastp and aligned with MiXCR, with productive beta chains retained. Identical CDR3 protein sequences are pooled into one entry, listed with their most common genes and DNA. None of the V and J calls come from the authors' own analysis; TCRdb made them. Across this sample there are about 600,000 distinct CDR3 sequences, with 14% seen only once. The ten largest make up roughly 6.9% of the sample.

Ophthalmopathy patients had moderately to severely active disease, Clinical Activity Score of at least 3, NOSPECS grade of at least 4, and duration under 3 months. The study excluded patients with uncontrolled infections, other autoimmune diseases, pregnancy or lactation. Clinical symptoms, serum thyroxine and TRAb, thyroid ultrasound, and orbital computed tomography formed the basis for the diagnoses. PBMCs were isolated from about 9.2 ml of fresh peripheral blood by Ficoll-Paque density gradient centrifugation. Total RNA was extracted with Trizol reagent, and quality was checked on an Agilent 2100 Bioanalyzer.

The receptor was isolated from a woman younger than 30 with Graves' ophthalmopathy. The sequenced sample consisted of blood. This chain joins TRBV7-2 to TRBJ2-4; 8 nucleotides in the junction match TRBD1. CDR3 loop: CASSSNGQGRNIQYF. The nucleotide sequence reads as follows: TGTGCCAGCAGCTCAAATGGACAGGGTAGAAACATTCAGTACTTC.